What follows are 29 T cell receptor beta chains derived from one specimen sequenced in a study of cytomegalovirus exposure and HLA in healthy donors. Researchers ran the PCR with 60 Vbeta and 13 Jbeta primers. Sequencing was performed with immunoSEQ multiplex PCR; in TCRdb, only in-frame clones are kept and a portion is missing. The sample lists 300,000 or so clones; about four fifths were seen once. Material: PBMCs. These receptors came from a woman aged 40-49 years in good health and CMV-seropositive.

This clone occurred a few times. The chain has TRBV14 and TRBJ2-7; 7 positions match TRBD2. Trimming cost V 0 bases and J 5 bases; bases outside gene matches: 13. The CDR3 sequence is 17 residues long. The germline V gene encodes CDR1 SGHDN and CDR2 FVKESK. CDR3 DNA sequence: TGTGCCAGCAGCCAAGATCTGAGTAGGCGGCTAGCGGACGAGCAGTACTTC. Protein: CASSQDLSRRLADEQYF. Full variable domain (rest looked up from reference TRBV14 and TRBJ2-7): EAGVTQFPSHSVIEKGQTVTLRCDPISGHDNLYWYRRVMGKEIKFLLHFVKESKQDESGMPNNRFLAERTGGTYSTLKVQPAELEDSGVYFCASSQDLSRRLADEQYFGPGTRLTVT.

V and J are TRBV10-3 and TRBJ2-7, with 12 bases fitting TRBD2. CDR3 length: 18 amino acids. The germline V gene has CDR1 ENHRY and CDR2 SYGVKD. Unmatched junction bases numbered 9, after V lost 3 bases and J lost 0 bases. The CDR3 loop is CAISDSRTSGVNSYEQYF. The DNA of the CDR3 is TGTGCCATCAGTGATTCTCGGACTAGCGGGGTCAACTCCTACGAGCAGTACTTC.

CDR3 DNA sequence: TGTGCCAGTACGGTGGCTAGCGGCACAGATACGCAGTATTTT. This codes for CASTVASGTDTQYF. The chain combines TRBV19 with TRBJ2-3, with TRBD2 as a possible D gene (6 bases). Trimming cost V 7 bases and J 1 base, with 12 bases left between them. The CDR3 consists of 14 residues. CDR1 and CDR2 from the germline V gene are LNHDA and SQIVND (reference sequence).

The J gene is TRBJ2-1, the V gene TRBV4-3; 7 nucleotides align to TRBD2. This CDR3 is 15 amino acids long. Germline CDR1 is LGHNA and CDR2 is YSLEER. Losses at the gene ends were 0 bases for V and 7 bases for J; bases not matched to a gene: 6. This CDR3 is CASSQDLGGGNEQFF. The DNA of the CDR3 is TGCGCCAGCAGCCAAGACCTCGGGGGAGGGAATGAGCAGTTCTTC.

This chain uses TRBV15 with TRBJ2-3; D unclear. V gave up 0 bases and J gave up 0 bases, with 7 bases separating them. The CDR3 covers 15 residues. From germline, CDR1 is LNHNV and CDR2 YYDKDF (reference sequence). CDR3 loop: CATSRESRSTDTQYF. CDR3 bases: TGTGCCACCAGCAGAGAGAGCAGGAGCACAGATACGCAGTATTTT. The entire variable domain, with the rest obtained from reference TRBV15 and TRBJ2-3, is as follows: DAMVIQNPRYQVTQFGKPVTLSCSQTLNHNVMYWYQQKSSQAPKLLFHYYDKDFNNEADTPDNFQSRRPNTSFCFLDIRSPGLGDTAMYLCATSRESRSTDTQYFGPGTRLTVL.

Here the CDR3 reads CASSQDRLGGEQYF. As DNA, the CDR3 is TGCGCCAGCAGCCAAGATCGACTCGGAGGGGAGCAGTACTTC. The genes are TRBV4-3 and TRBJ2-5; the D gene is possibly TRBD2 (6 bases). With 0 bases removed from V and 11 bases from J, the gap between germline ends came to 16 bases. CDR3 size: 14 residues. The germline gives CDR1 LGHNA, CDR2 YSLEER.

This clone was counted a single time. The gene calls are TRBV28 and TRBJ2-2, with 11 bases lining up with TRBD2. From germline, CDR1 is MDHEN and CDR2 SYDVKM. The CDR3 spans 19 residues. Germline trimming cut 10 bases from V and 4 bases from J; bases unmatched to any gene: 20. This chain's CDR3 is CAITGPTSGSKVVTGELFF. As DNA, the CDR3 is TGTGCCATCACGGGGCCAACTAGCGGGAGTAAAGTCGTCACCGGGGAGCTGTTTTTT.

This clone was seen once. Different DNA sequences within this sample yield the same CDR3. The V and J genes are TRBV2 and TRBJ2-2; 8 bases line up with TRBD2. Germline V lookup: CDR1 SNHLY, CDR2 FYNNEI. The CDR3 is 13 residues long. V lost 6 bases to trimming and J lost 4 bases; unmatched junction nucleotides: 1. This chain's CDR3 is CASSGTSTGELFF. The CDR3 coding sequence is TGTGCCAGCAGCGGGACTAGCACCGGGGAGCTGTTTTTT.

CDR3 in DNA: TGTGCCAGCGCCTCATTATGGGAGACGGAAGACTACGAGCAGTACTTC. Residues: CASASLWETEDYEQYF. The rearrangement uses TRBV28 and TRBJ2-5; TRBD2 is a possible D gene (5 bases). The end of the DNA aligns better with TRBJ2-7, so the J call may be wrong. Germline V CDR1 and CDR2: MDHEN, SYDVKM. This CDR3 region has 16 residues.

This clone was picked up one time. The V gene is TRBV18, the J gene TRBJ2-1, with D perhaps matching TRBD2 (6 bases). Looked up from germline, CDR1 is KGHSH and CDR2 is LQKENI. The CDR3 runs to 17 residues. Trimming took off 2 bases at V and 7 bases at J, with 21 bases between the two ends. The CDR3 reads CASSPMGLTAGGNEQFF. As DNA, the CDR3 is TGTGCCAGCTCACCAATGGGCCTAACAGCCGGGGGTAATGAGCAGTTCTTC. Using reference TRBV18 and TRBJ2-1 for the parts outside the CDR3, the full variable domain is NAGVMQNPRHLVRRRGQEARLRCSPMKGHSHVYWYRQLPEEGLKFMVYLQKENIIDESGMPKERFSAEFPKEGPSILRIQQVVRGDSAAYFCASSPMGLTAGGNEQFFGPGTRLTVL.

The genes are TRBV29-1 and TRBJ2-3; D is perhaps TRBD2 (5 bases). Germline loops: CDR1 SQVTM, CDR2 ANQGSEA. Trimming pared 4 bases from V and 2 bases from J, leaving 13 bases between. The CDR3 spans 14 residues. The CDR3 region is CSVVRTGFTDTQYF. The CDR3 DNA follows: TGCAGCGTTGTCAGGACGGGGTTCACAGATACGCAGTATTTT.

For this clone: Other DNA sequences in this sample translate to the same CDR3. The chain carries TRBV5-1 and TRBJ2-1; 8 nucleotides agree with TRBD2. The CDR3 extends over 15 amino acids. Germline V CDR1 and CDR2: SGHRS, YFSETQ. V was pared by 3 bases and J by 1 base, with 3 bases of the junction left unmatched. In DNA form, the CDR3 reads TGCGCCAGCAGCTCAACTAGCGGATCCTACAATGAGCAGTTCTTC. Its translation is CASSSTSGSYNEQFF.

This rearrangement joins TRBV30 to TRBJ2-2; 8 bases agree with TRBD2. The germline CDR1 and CDR2 sequences are GTSNPN and SVGIG (reference sequence). The CDR3 consists of 15 residues. V gave up 8 bases and J gave up 1 base; unmatched junction bases: 9. The CDR3 DNA is TGTGCCGGCCTGTGGCTAGCGGGGAACACCGGGGAGCTGTTTTTT. It codes for CAGLWLAGNTGELFF. The whole variable domain, filled in from reference TRBV30 and TRBJ2-2, reads SQTIHQWPATLVQPVGSPLSLECTVEGTSNPNLYWYRQAAGRGLQLLFYSVGIGQISSEVPQNLSASRPQDRQFILSSKKLLLSDSGFYLCAGLWLAGNTGELFFGEGSRLTVL.

The chain recombines TRBV5-4 with TRBJ2-7; no definite D call. V was pared by 2 bases and J by 3 bases, with 3 bases between. Germline-derived CDR1 and CDR2 are SGHNT and YYREEE (reference sequence). This CDR3 has 11 residues. For the CDR3, the DNA is TGTGCCAGCAGCTTTAACTACGAGCAGTACTTC. Its translation is CASSFNYEQYF.

The chain joins TRBV19 to TRBJ1-1; D perhaps matches TRBD1 (5 bases). V gave up 0 bases and J gave up 6 bases, with 17 bases separating them. Germline CDR1 reads LNHDA; CDR2 reads SQIVND (reference sequence). There are 16 residues in the CDR3. The CDR3 is CASSIDYAGHRPEAFF. The CDR3 bases are TGTGCCAGTAGTATAGATTACGCGGGGCACCGGCCTGAAGCTTTCTTT.

The genes are TRBV29-1 and TRBJ2-7, with 7 positions matching TRBD1. V trimming: 0 bases; J trimming: 0 bases; junction bases outside the gene matches: 11. CDR1 is SQVTM, CDR2 ANQGSEA, per germline. The CDR3 covers 17 residues. CDR3 sequence (DNA): TGCAGCGTTGAAGATCTGTCGACAGACAGGGCCTCCTACGAGCAGTACTTC. Encoded protein: CSVEDLSTDRASYEQYF.

This clone was seen just once. CDR3 nucleotide sequence: TGCGCCAGCAGCTTGGCCTTAGCGGGAGGGCGGACAGATACGCAGTATTTT. Encoded protein: CASSLALAGGRTDTQYF. The chain has TRBV5-1 and TRBJ2-3, with 11 bases identical to TRBD2. This CDR3 spans 17 amino acids. Losses at the gene ends were 0 bases for V and 3 bases for J; bases not matched to a gene: 6. The germline CDR1 and CDR2 sequences are SGHRS and YFSETQ.

The CDR3, as DNA: TGTGCCAGTAGTATCGGGACAGGGGCTCGGGTAAGCACTGAAGCTTTCTTT. Residues: CASSIGTGARVSTEAFF. V usage is TRBV19 and J usage is TRBJ1-1; TRBD1 matches 10 bases. The V and J ends lost 3 bases and 4 bases, in that order; junction bases with no gene match: 11. The CDR3 length is 17 residues. The germline gives CDR1 LNHDA, CDR2 SQIVND (reference sequence).

This chain uses TRBV7-3 with TRBJ2-1; 11 bases line up with TRBD2. There are 14 residues in the CDR3. V shed 4 bases and J 10 bases; nucleotides not matched to a gene: 6. The V gene's germline CDR1 is SGHTA and CDR2 FQGTGA. The CDR3 sequence: CASSSLAGGGEQFF. The DNA for the CDR3 is TGTGCCAGCAGCTCGTTAGCGGGAGGGGGAGAGCAGTTCTTC. Full variable domain (missing parts from reference TRBV7-3 and TRBJ2-1): GAGVSQTPSNKVTEKGKYVELRCDPISGHTALYWYRQSLGQGPEFLIYFQGTGAADDSGLPNDRFFAVRPEGSVSTLKIQRTERGDSAVYLCASSSLAGGGEQFFGPGTRLTVL.

The CDR3 DNA follows: TGTGCCAGCAGCATACAAGGGGACAGGGCCGAGGAGACCCAGTACTTC. This codes for CASSIQGDRAEETQYF. The V gene is TRBV21-1, the J gene TRBJ2-5; the table gives TRBD1 as D, unverified against the DNA. TRBV21-1 is marked as a pseudogene. This CDR3 is built from 16 residues.

The chain carries TRBV19 and TRBJ2-1, with TRBD2 matching 12 bases. Germline CDR1 is LNHDA and CDR2 is SQIVND (reference sequence). Trimming at V came to 4 bases and at J to 7 bases, leaving 14 bases not matched to a gene. This CDR3 spans 18 amino acids. CDR3 residues: CASSTPPGLAGNANEQFF. CDR3 bases: TGTGCCAGTAGTACCCCCCCGGGACTAGCGGGCAATGCGAATGAGCAGTTCTTC.

V gene TRBV19 combines with J gene TRBJ2-7; 11 bases are shared with TRBD2. The CDR3 is 15 residues long. With 4 bases clipped from V and 2 bases from J, the junction kept 4 bases outside the gene matches. Germline V gives CDR1 LNHDA, CDR2 SQIVND (reference sequence). CDR3 loop: CASSTLAGGTYEQYF. CDR3 nucleotide sequence: TGTGCCAGTAGTACCTTAGCGGGGGGGACCTACGAGCAGTACTTC.

V usage is TRBV27 and J usage is TRBJ2-1, with 7 bases lining up with TRBD2. Germline-derived CDR1 and CDR2 are MNHEY and SMNVEV (reference sequence). V gave up 5 bases and J gave up 12 bases; unmatched junction bases: 16. This CDR3 contains 15 residues. Written as DNA, the CDR3 is TGTGCCAGCAGTACAAAGCATCGGGGAGGGCGTCGGCAGTTCTTC. This translates into CASSTKHRGGRRQFF.

V is TRBV7-2 and J is TRBJ2-1; D is unresolved. Germline V gene sequence: CDR1 SGHTA, CDR2 FQGNSA. This CDR3 is built from 15 residues. V lost 1 base to trimming and J lost 5 bases, with 12 bases between them. The CDR3 nucleotides are TGTGCCAGCAGCTTAGACCCCCACCAGAACAATGAGCAGTTCTTC. Protein: CASSLDPHQNNEQFF.

This sequence joins TRBV4-3 and TRBJ1-1; D uncertain. Deletions cut 1 base from V and 3 bases from J, with 15 bases between. Germline V CDR1 and CDR2: LGHNA, YSLEER. This CDR3 contains 16 residues. The chain's CDR3 is CASSQGFRRADTEAFF. As DNA, the CDR3 is TGCGCCAGCAGCCAAGGGTTTCGGAGGGCGGACACTGAAGCTTTCTTT.

The V gene is TRBV30, the J gene TRBJ1-6; D uncertain. V was pared by 0 bases and J by 7 bases, with 16 bases between. Germline V lookup: CDR1 GTSNPN, CDR2 SVGIG (reference sequence). This CDR3 comprises 16 residues. Here the CDR3 DNA reads TGTGCCTGGAGTGTACCCTCGGGAGGGCTAAATTCACCCCTCCACTTT. It specifies CAWSVPSGGLNSPLHF.

This clone was counted only a few times. The V and J genes are TRBV5-6 and TRBJ1-5; 10 positions match TRBD1. Germline-derived CDR1 and CDR2 are SGHDT and YYEEEE. V gave up 1 base and J gave up 6 bases; unmatched junction bases: 10. The CDR3 is 17 residues long. CDR3 coding DNA: TGTGCCAGCAGCTTGTCGGGGACCGGGACAGGGGTTCAGCCCCAGCATTTT. Translating it yields CASSLSGTGTGVQPQHF.

This CDR3 is CASSLDRSTNYGYTF. The CDR3, as DNA: TGTGCCAGCAGTCTGGACAGATCCACTAACTATGGCTACACCTTC. The J gene is TRBJ1-2, the V gene TRBV5-4; weak D call: TRBD1 (6 bases). The CDR3 has 15 amino acids. CDR1 SGHNT and CDR2 YYREEE come from the germline V gene (reference sequence). Trimming took 5 bases from V and 0 from J, leaving 14 bases between them.

The chain has TRBV6-6 and TRBJ2-7, with TRBD2 matching 9 bases. Germline V gene lookup returns CDR1 MNHNY and CDR2 SVGAGI (reference sequence). V was clipped by 0 bases and J by 5 bases; unmatched bases: 8. There are 16 residues in the CDR3. The CDR3 reads CASSYSRSSGNHEQYF. The DNA of the CDR3 is TGTGCCAGCAGTTACTCGAGGTCTAGCGGGAACCACGAGCAGTACTTC.